The 22 T cell receptor beta chains reported below all come from one sample, sequenced in a study of CD8+CD57+ T cells in acquired aplastic anemia (dated by TCRdb to between 2017 and 2018). Reads for this sample came from an Illumina HiSeq 2000. Genomic DNA was used as template for profiling of TCR beta VDJ combinations and CDR3 sequences. TCRdb handled the public reads itself, with Q25 trimming in fastp and clone calling in MiXCR, and kept productive beta chains. For every CDR3 protein sequence, its rows merge into one entry that carries the most common genes and DNA. This sample comprises 150,000 to 200,000 distinct CDR3 sequences, 40% to 55% of them detected only once. Of the sample, around 8.8% is held by the ten largest clones. Flow cytometry had shown CD8+CD57+ cell expansion in the patients selected for sequencing. Sequences were obtained from sorted CD4+, CD8+, or CD8+CD57+ T cells (not recorded which) from PBMCs. The receptors stem from a human donor with aplastic anemia.

The V gene is TRBV20-1, the J gene TRBJ1-4; D is perhaps TRBD1 (5 bases). Germline CDR1 is DFQATT and CDR2 is SNEGSKA (reference sequence). V lost 6 bases to trimming and J lost 8 bases, with 19 bases between them. The CDR3 consists of 14 residues. The chain's CDR3 is CSAEPPTQAEKLFF. CDR3 DNA sequence: TGCAGTGCCGAACCCCCCACACAGGCCGAAAAACTGTTTTTT.

This clonotype turned up a few times. The V gene is TRBV10-3, the J gene TRBJ2-1; TRBD1 or TRBD2 may be the D gene (6 bases each). Germline-derived CDR1 and CDR2 are ENHRY and SYGVKD. V was pared by 6 bases and J by 6 bases, with 12 bases between. CDR3 size: 13 residues. DNA for the CDR3: TGTGCCATCAGCAGGGGAGCGGGCAATGAGCAGTTCTTC. Translated, it gives CAISRGAGNEQFF.

CDR3 nucleotides: TGTGCCAGCAGTGAAGCAATCTTCTCCTACGAGCAGTACTTC. Its translation: CASSEAIFSYEQYF. The rearrangement links TRBV6-1 to TRBJ2-7, with D hard to call. Trimming cost V 0 bases and J 0 bases, with 6 bases left between them. The CDR3 has 14 residues. Germline V CDR1 and CDR2: MNHNS, SASEGT.

The chain joins TRBV19 to TRBJ2-2; D is unresolved. The CDR3 totals 12 residues. V gave up 8 bases and J gave up 5 bases, with 9 bases separating them. Germline-derived CDR1 and CDR2 are LNHDA and SQIVND (reference sequence). The CDR3 DNA is TGTGCCAGTTGTCACGGAACCGGGGAGCTGTTTTTT. Translation gives CASCHGTGELFF.

The V gene is TRBV24-1, the J gene TRBJ2-1; unclear D gene. This CDR3 region has 15 residues. Germline CDR1 is KGHDR and CDR2 is SFDVKD. Trimming shortened V by 0 bases and J by 6 bases, and 11 bases separated the two germline ends. The CDR3 region has the DNA TGTGCCACCAGTGATTTGTCCGGGTTAGGCAATGAGCAGTTCTTC. Its protein is CATSDLSGLGNEQFF.

At least ten counts were recorded for this clonotype. The chain uses TRBV12-5 and TRBJ1-5; D not resolved. Germline V gives CDR1 LGHNT, CDR2 FRNRAP. Trimming removed 1 base at V and 5 bases at J, with 0 bases between. CDR3 length equals 11 residues. In DNA form, the CDR3 reads TGTGCTAGTGGTTTGGATCAGCCCCAGCATTTT. This codes for CASGLDQPQHF.

This clonotype was observed at least ten times. J is TRBJ1-2 and V is TRBV2, with D possibly matching TRBD1 (5 bases). CDR1 is SNHLY and CDR2 is FYNNEI in the germline V gene. With 7 bases removed from V and 6 bases from J, the gap between germline ends came to 15 bases. The length of the CDR3 is 13 residues. This chain's CDR3 is CASNLWGRDGYTF. For the CDR3, the DNA is TGTGCCAGCAATTTGTGGGGGAGGGATGGCTACACCTTC.

The chain links TRBV6-1 to TRBJ2-1, with unresolved D. Trimming left V 2 bases short and J 7 bases short, with 9 bases between. CDR3 length: 13 amino acids. CDR1 and CDR2 from the germline V gene are MNHNS and SASEGT. CDR3 coding DNA: TGTGCCAGCAGTGAATCGGGTTGGAATGAGCAGTTCTTC. Translating it yields CASSESGWNEQFF.

This clonotype came up once. J is TRBJ1-1 and V is TRBV19; possibly TRBD1 for D (6 bases). Trimming stripped 2 bases from V and 0 bases from J, with 13 bases between. This CDR3 contains 16 residues. Germline V gene data show CDR1 as LNHDA and CDR2 as SQIVND (reference sequence). The CDR3 region has the DNA TGTGCCAGTAGTATACAGGGGATAGTAGTGAACACTGAAGCTTTCTTT. This gives the protein CASSIQGIVVNTEAFF.

The rearrangement joins TRBV20-1 to TRBJ2-3; no clear D gene. The germline V gene encodes CDR1 DFQATT and CDR2 SNEGSKA (reference sequence). Trimming cost V 6 bases and J 3 bases, with 10 bases left between them. The CDR3 covers 12 residues. CDR3 sequence reads: CSASPLTDTQYF. The CDR3 DNA is TGCAGTGCGTCCCCATTGACAGATACGCAGTATTTT.

In the case of this clonotype: This may come from a read error, since a much larger clone is one base off. This chain joins TRBV5-1 and TRBJ1-2, with 12 positions matching TRBD1. The CDR3 spans 18 residues. The germline CDR1 and CDR2 sequences are SGHRS and YFSETQ. The V gene end was trimmed by 0 bases and the J gene end by 4 bases; junction bases not matched to a gene: 10. The chain's CDR3 is CASSLGSAGTGGSYGYTF. The CDR3 region has the DNA TGCGCCAGCAGCTTGGGGTCTGCTGGGACAGGGGGCTCCTATGGCTACACCTTC.

This clonotype has ten or more counts. V and J are TRBV10-3 and TRBJ2-5; the match to TRBD1 covers 8 bases. The J segment lost 2 bases and the V segment lost 4 bases, leaving 0 bases of the junction unmatched. Germline V gene sequence: CDR1 ENHRY, CDR2 SYGVKD. The CDR3 consists of 13 residues. The CDR3 nucleotides are TGTGCCATCAGTGGGACAGGGCAAGAGACCCAGTACTTC. This translates into CAISGTGQETQYF.

The chain employs TRBV20-1 and TRBJ1-1; 8 bases match TRBD1. Per germline, CDR1 DFQATT and CDR2 SNEGSKA (reference sequence). Losses at the gene ends were 5 bases for V and 0 bases for J; bases not matched to a gene: 20. The CDR3 length is 19 residues. The CDR3 here is CSALRPQGQAVTVNTEAFF. CDR3 coding DNA: TGCAGTGCTCTTAGGCCCCAGGGACAGGCTGTCACCGTGAACACTGAAGCTTTCTTT.

The genes are TRBV24-1 and TRBJ2-1; 11 nucleotides agree with TRBD1. Germline trimming cut 5 bases from V and 8 bases from J; bases unmatched to any gene: 4. The germline V gene encodes CDR1 KGHDR and CDR2 SFDVKD. The CDR3 runs 14 residues. The CDR3 DNA is TGTGCCACCAGTGGGACAGGGGGCTTGGATGAGCAGTTCTTC. Its protein product is CATSGTGGLDEQFF.

To note about this clonotype: A much larger clone is a single base away; this may be a read error. The CDR3 carries no conserved terminal phenylalanine or tryptophan, so it likely arises from a read error. The rearrangement links TRBV29-1 to TRBJ2-1; D perhaps matches TRBD1 (5 bases). Trimming took 5 bases from V and 5 from J, leaving 10 bases between them. From germline, CDR1 is SQVTM and CDR2 ANQGSEA. This CDR3 comprises 12 residues. The CDR3 region has the DNA TGCAGCGTTCACAGGTTCAACAATGAGCAGTTCCTC. Protein sequence: CSVHRFNNEQFL.

The rearrangement joins TRBV2 to TRBJ2-5; no clear D. Per the germline V gene, CDR1 is SNHLY and CDR2 is FYNNEI. The V gene lost 6 bases and the J gene lost 5 bases, with 19 bases spanning the gap. CDR3 length: 15 residues. Written as DNA, the CDR3 is TGTGCCAGCAGGGCTACATGGGCCCGAAGCGAGACCCAGTACTTC. Its protein is CASRATWARSETQYF.

This clonotype was recorded many times. This chain joins TRBV6-5 and TRBJ2-3; a possible D gene is TRBD2 (6 bases). Trimming left V 2 bases short and J 2 bases short, with 17 bases between. There are 17 residues in the CDR3. In germline, CDR1 is MNHEY, CDR2 SVGAGI. The CDR3 spells CASSYTTSSDFTDTQYF. The CDR3 nucleotides are TGTGCCAGCAGTTACACGACTAGTTCCGACTTCACAGATACGCAGTATTTT.

The chain employs TRBV7-9 and TRBJ2-5; possible D gene TRBD2, 6 bases. Trimming removed 2 bases at V and 2 bases at J, with 15 bases between. The germline gives CDR1 SEHNR, CDR2 FQNEAQ (reference sequence). The CDR3 is 16 residues long. CDR3 residues: CASSLLSGPYQETQYF. For the CDR3, the DNA is TGTGCCAGCAGCTTACTGAGCGGGCCCTATCAAGAGACCCAGTACTTC.

The sample holds many counts of this clonotype. The chain combines TRBV6-1 with TRBJ2-2; unclear D gene. Trimming cost V 7 bases and J 1 base, with 13 bases left between them. The CDR3 sequence is 15 residues long. CDR1 is MNHNS, CDR2 SASEGT, per germline. DNA for the CDR3: TGTGCCAGCAAGAGCAGACCTATGAACACCGGGGAGCTGTTTTTT. This translates into CASKSRPMNTGELFF.

The chain uses TRBV19 and TRBJ2-2; 11 nucleotides match TRBD1. Per germline, CDR1 LNHDA and CDR2 SQIVND (reference sequence). V shed 10 bases and J 7 bases; nucleotides not matched to a gene: 11. This CDR3 comprises 15 residues. The CDR3: CATRTGGAIGGELFF. The CDR3 DNA reads as TGTGCCACACGGACAGGGGGCGCGATCGGCGGGGAGCTGTTTTTT.

This clonotype has a count of ten or more. The V call is TRBV5-5, the J call TRBJ1-2; no clear D gene. Trimming removed 4 bases from V and 0 bases from J, with 4 bases in between. This CDR3 has 12 amino acids. Germline CDR1 and CDR2: SGHKS and YYEKEE (reference sequence). CDR3 amino acids: CASSASNYGYTF. In DNA, the CDR3 is TGTGCCAGCAGCGCCTCTAACTATGGCTACACCTTC.

The rearrangement uses TRBV7-9 and TRBJ1-1; D not resolved. In germline, CDR1 is SEHNR, CDR2 FQNEAQ (reference sequence). V was shortened by 4 bases and J by 0 bases, with 6 bases between the two germline ends. CDR3 length: 13 amino acids. The CDR3 DNA is TGTGCCAGCAGCTCCATGCTGAACACTGAAGCTTTCTTT. The encoded protein is CASSSMLNTEAFF.